These 20 T cell receptor beta chains came from one sample sequenced in a study of STAT3 mutations in large granular lymphocyte leukemia. Findings of the study overall: At least one immunodominant TCR beta clonotype appeared in every T-cell large granular lymphocyte leukemia patient.

For these receptors, no antigen is known. Measured with immunoSEQ multiplex PCR; TCRdb has only the in-frame clones, and not every one. Among under 20,000 clones, around 90% were seen once, and the ten largest hold approximately 10%. The source material was peripheral blood mononuclear cells. The source is a woman aged 45-60 years with T-cell large granular lymphocyte leukemia. Some clones in this sample may be carry-over from other donors' samples.

This sequence joins TRBV6-6 and TRBJ2-7; possible D gene TRBD1, 5 bases. The CDR3 covers 12 residues. V lost 6 bases to trimming and J lost 3 bases, with 9 bases between them. CDR1 is MNHNY and CDR2 is SVGAGI in the germline V gene (reference sequence). This chain's CDR3 is CASRLDSYEQYF. The CDR3 coding sequence is TGTGCCAGCAGGCTCGACAGCTACGAGCAGTACTTC.

V usage is TRBV4-2 and J usage is TRBJ2-5, with 10 bases lining up with TRBD1. V was clipped by 4 bases and J by 5 bases; unmatched bases: 7. CDR1 is LGHNA and CDR2 is YNFKEQ in the germline V gene. This CDR3 has 15 amino acids. In DNA form, the CDR3 reads TGTGCCAGCAGCCGCGACAGGGGGCGGGGGGAGACCCAGTACTTC. Residues: CASSRDRGRGETQYF.

The chain has TRBV28 and TRBJ2-7; 12 bases agree with TRBD2. The V gene end was trimmed by 5 bases and the J gene end by 3 bases; junction bases not matched to a gene: 8. Germline V gives CDR1 MDHEN, CDR2 SYDVKM. The CDR3 runs to 16 residues. The CDR3: CASSPLTSGRIYEQYF. CDR3 DNA sequence: TGTGCCAGCAGTCCCCTGACTAGCGGGAGAATCTACGAGCAGTACTTC.

V usage is TRBV28 and J usage is TRBJ2-3, with D hard to call. V was cut by 5 bases and J by 6 bases, with 6 bases left in between. This CDR3 is 11 amino acids long. Germline V gene sequence: CDR1 MDHEN, CDR2 SYDVKM. CDR3 DNA sequence: TGTGCCAGCAGTCCTCGGGATACGCAGTATTTT. It is translated as CASSPRDTQYF.

The gene calls are TRBV7-9 and TRBJ2-1; TRBD2 agrees at 8 bases. CDR1 is SEHNR and CDR2 is FQNEAQ in the germline V gene (reference sequence). The CDR3 length is 14 residues. V lost 11 bases to trimming and J lost 2 bases; unmatched junction nucleotides: 8. The CDR3 is CAGRSGTPYNEQFF. Written as DNA, the CDR3 is TGTGCCGGCCGTAGCGGGACCCCCTACAATGAGCAGTTCTTC.

This rearrangement joins TRBV5-4 to TRBJ2-5; D unclear. CDR1 SGHNT and CDR2 YYREEE come from the germline V gene (reference sequence). Trimming pared 5 bases from V and 2 bases from J, leaving 10 bases between. This CDR3 comprises 13 residues. The CDR3 DNA reads as TGTGCCAGCAGTACAGTGCAACAAGAGACCCAGTACTTC. Amino acids: CASSTVQQETQYF.

The chain employs TRBV7-9 and TRBJ2-1, with 9 nucleotides matching TRBD2. Unmatched junction bases numbered 3, after V lost 0 bases and J lost 6 bases. Per germline, CDR1 SEHNR and CDR2 FQNEAQ (reference sequence). The CDR3 spans 15 residues. The CDR3 spells CASSLAAGGINEQFF. In nucleotides, the CDR3 is TGTGCCAGCAGCTTAGCAGCGGGAGGCATCAATGAGCAGTTCTTC.

The chain is built from TRBV6-6 and TRBJ2-1, with D maybe TRBD1 (5 bases). The length of the CDR3 is 14 residues. Looked up from germline, CDR1 is MNHNY and CDR2 is SVGAGI (reference sequence). V gave up 0 bases and J gave up 8 bases, with 11 bases separating them. CDR3 sequence reads: CASSYSAGQYEQFF. Here the CDR3 DNA reads TGTGCCAGCAGTTACTCGGCAGGGCAGTATGAGCAGTTCTTC.

This rearrangement joins TRBV7-2 to TRBJ2-2; 9 bases match TRBD1. The CDR3 spans 17 residues. Germline values: CDR1 SGHTA, CDR2 FQGNSA. Trimming took 5 bases from V and 5 from J; bases not matched to a gene: 12. CDR3 sequence: CASSLSPTGGRTGELFF. The CDR3 DNA reads TGTGCCAGCAGCCTTAGCCCGACAGGGGGAAGGACCGGGGAGCTGTTTTTT.

The chain joins TRBV25-1 to TRBJ1-2; no clear D gene. The V end lost 1 base, the J end lost 5 bases, and 14 bases lay between the germline ends. CDR1 and CDR2 from the germline V gene are MGHDK and SYGVNS. The CDR3 covers 15 residues. CDR3 residues: CASSELYGSSYGYTF. The CDR3 DNA reads TGTGCCAGCAGTGAATTGTATGGGTCGTCATATGGCTACACCTTC.

The rearrangement joins TRBV12-5 to TRBJ1-5; D remains ambiguous. Trimming stripped 6 bases from V and 9 bases from J, with 12 bases between. The CDR3 length is 12 residues. CDR1 and CDR2 from the germline V gene are LGHNT and FRNRAP. CDR3 residues: CASGSVRAPQHF. As DNA, the CDR3 is TGTGCTAGTGGCTCCGTTAGAGCGCCCCAGCATTTT.

The rearrangement joins TRBV20-1 to TRBJ1-1, with no clear D. Germline values: CDR1 DFQATT, CDR2 SNEGSKA (reference sequence). This CDR3 comprises 11 residues. The V end lost 7 bases, the J end lost 7 bases, and 13 bases lay between the germline ends. The CDR3 region has the DNA TGCAGTGTGAAAACTAGCCTTGAAGCTTTCTTT. Translated: CSVKTSLEAFF.

This clone was observed once. The genes are TRBV5-1 and TRBJ1-2; D is unresolved. The CDR3 has 12 residues. Germline V gene lookup returns CDR1 SGHRS and CDR2 YFSETQ. Trimming removed 0 bases at V and 8 bases at J, with 8 bases between. The CDR3 sequence is CASSLESLGYTF. CDR3 coding DNA: TGCGCCAGCAGCTTGGAGAGTCTCGGCTACACCTTC. The variable domain in full, with the rest retrieved from reference TRBV5-1 and TRBJ1-2, is KAGVTQTPRYLIKTRGQQVTLSCSPISGHRSVSWYQQTPGQGLQFLFEYFSETQRNKGNFPGRFSGRQFSNSRSEMNVSTLELGDSALYLCASSLESLGYTFGSGTRLTVV.

A word on this clone: An end of the junction differs from the germline gene, which may be a read error. CDR3 in DNA: TGTGCCAGCAGGCGGCAGGGGGCGCAGAACACCGGGGAGCTGTTTTTC. Translating gives CASRRQGAQNTGELFF. The chain links TRBV2 to TRBJ2-2; 8 bases are a match to TRBD1. The CDR3 extends over 16 amino acids. Germline lookup yields CDR1 SNHLY and CDR2 FYNNEI.

The rearrangement uses TRBV20-1 and TRBJ1-2; D uncertain. Germline CDR1 DFQATT, CDR2 SNEGSKA (reference sequence). Deletions cut 3 bases from V and 5 bases from J, with 7 bases between. The CDR3 extends over 11 amino acids. The CDR3 loop reads CSASSGYGYTF. CDR3 DNA sequence: TGCAGTGCTAGTTCGGGGTATGGCTACACCTTC.

The V and J genes are TRBV13 and TRBJ1-1; 8 positions match TRBD1. This CDR3 region has 13 residues. V shed 4 bases, J shed 5 bases, and the junction held 3 bases outside the gene matches. CDR1 is PRHDT, CDR2 FYEKMQ, per germline (reference sequence). CDR3 DNA: TGTGCCAGCAGCTCAAGACAGGGGACTGAAGCTTTCTTT. It is translated as CASSSRQGTEAFF.

This chain links TRBV6-6 with TRBJ2-7, with D perhaps being TRBD1 or TRBD2 (5 bases each). V lost 4 bases, J lost 6 bases, and 19 bases lay in between. Per the germline V gene, CDR1 is MNHNY and CDR2 is SVGAGI (reference sequence). The CDR3 sequence is 15 residues long. The CDR3 DNA is TGTGCCAGCAGTTCCCCGGGGACGGCAAGTGGCGAGCAGTACTTC. It yields the protein CASSSPGTASGEQYF.

The rearrangement uses TRBV7-2 and TRBJ2-7; 10 nucleotides align to TRBD2. Germline lookup yields CDR1 SGHTA and CDR2 FQGNSA. The CDR3 runs to 13 residues. J gave up 3 bases and V 5 bases, and 1 base lay outside the gene matches. The CDR3 bases are TGTGCCAGCAGCCGGACTAGCGGCTACGAGCAGTACTTC. Its protein product is CASSRTSGYEQYF.

V and J are TRBV7-9 and TRBJ1-4; D remains unclear. Trimming pared 1 base from V and 7 bases from J, leaving 13 bases between. The length of the CDR3 is 15 residues. The germline gives CDR1 SEHNR, CDR2 FQNEAQ (reference sequence). Written as DNA, the CDR3 is TGTGCCAGCAGCTTAGTGCGGGCACGAGCTGAAAAACTGTTTTTT. It codes for CASSLVRARAEKLFF.

The genes are TRBV5-1 and TRBJ2-3; 7 positions agree with TRBD2. Germline V gives CDR1 SGHRS, CDR2 YFSETQ. The CDR3 totals 16 residues. The junction had 6 bases not matched to a gene; V was cut back by 0 bases and J by 2 bases. The CDR3 DNA follows: TGCGCCAGCAGCTTGGCCGGGGGGATCAACACAGATACGCAGTATTTT. The encoded protein is CASSLAGGINTDTQYF.